These T cell receptor beta chains were read from a single sample in a study of cytomegalovirus exposure and HLA in healthy donors. Measured with immunoSEQ multiplex PCR; TCRdb has only the in-frame clones, and not every one. The sample lists 110,000 or so clones, approximately 67% occurring once. Sequenced: PBMCs. The receptor set was obtained from a man between 18 and 29 years old in good health and CMV-seropositive. Both conserved end residues are part of each CDR3. D genes are given only for firm matches. Expanded clones get a size class; other rows say once, few or many, or leave the size out.

j_gene: TRBJ1-2; v_gene: TRBV5-6; abundance: NA; d_gene: TRBD1; CDR3aa: CASSVLGTGHYTF; CDR3nt: TGTGCCAGCAGCGTTCTGGGGACAGGCCACTACACCTTC
j_gene: TRBJ2-2; v_gene: TRBV5-1; abundance: NA; d_gene: TRBD1; CDR3aa: CASSPGQMNTGELFF; CDR3nt: TGCGCCAGCAGCCCGGGACAGATGAACACCGGGGAGCTGTTTTTT
j_gene: TRBJ2-2; v_gene: TRBV27; abundance: NA; d_gene: NA; CDR3aa: CASSSGTSVPGELFF; CDR3nt: TGTGCCAGCAGTTCCGGGACATCAGTCCCCGGGGAGCTGTTTTTT
j_gene: TRBJ1-2; v_gene: TRBV29-1; abundance: NA; d_gene: NA; CDR3aa: CSTSSPTETYGYTF; CDR3nt: TGCAGCACTTCATCCCCCACGGAGACCTATGGCTACACCTTC
j_gene: TRBJ2-2; v_gene: TRBV6-4; abundance: NA; d_gene: NA; CDR3aa: CASRRDFNTGELFF; CDR3nt: TGTGCCAGCAGAAGGGACTTTAACACCGGGGAGCTGTTTTTT
j_gene: TRBJ1-2; v_gene: TRBV5-1; abundance: NA; d_gene: TRBD1; CDR3aa: CASSNRTGGVYGYTF; CDR3nt: TGCGCCAGCAGCAATAGGACAGGGGGCGTCTATGGCTACACCTTC
j_gene: TRBJ2-7; v_gene: TRBV5-1; abundance: NA; d_gene: NA; CDR3aa: CASSTGQGSYEQYF; CDR3nt: TGCGCCAGCAGCACTGGGCAGGGATCCTACGAGCAGTACTTC
j_gene: TRBJ1-2; v_gene: TRBV29-1; abundance: NA; d_gene: NA; CDR3aa: CSVEESGGWGYTF; CDR3nt: TGCAGCGTTGAAGAGTCTGGGGGGTGGGGCTACACCTTC
j_gene: TRBJ1-3; v_gene: TRBV2; abundance: NA; d_gene: NA; CDR3aa: CASNQGSGNTIYF; CDR3nt: TGTGCCAGCAATCAGGGATCTGGAAACACCATATATTTT
j_gene: TRBJ2-1; v_gene: TRBV6-5; abundance: NA; d_gene: TRBD2; CDR3aa: CASSYSSGGAFNEQFF; CDR3nt: TGTGCCAGCAGTTACTCTAGCGGGGGGGCCTTTAATGAGCAGTTCTTC
j_gene: TRBJ1-6; v_gene: TRBV27; abundance: NA; d_gene: NA; CDR3aa: CASSLPQVNSPLHF; CDR3nt: TGTGCCAGCAGTTTGCCCCAGGTTAATTCACCCCTCCACTTT
j_gene: TRBJ2-7; v_gene: TRBV18; abundance: NA; d_gene: NA; CDR3aa: CASSPPVGSPGSYEQYF; CDR3nt: TGTGCCAGCTCACCACCGGTCGGAAGCCCGGGCTCCTACGAGCAGTACTTC
j_gene: TRBJ1-4; v_gene: TRBV30; abundance: NA; d_gene: NA; CDR3aa: CAWGRETNEKLFF; CDR3nt: TGTGCCTGGGGACGGGAAACTAATGAAAAACTGTTTTTT
j_gene: TRBJ1-5; v_gene: TRBV1; abundance: NA; d_gene: NA; CDR3aa: CTSSQDRPTGGHQPQHF; CDR3nt: TGCACCAGCAGCCAAGATCGCCCGACAGGGGGGCATCAGCCCCAGCATTTT
j_gene: TRBJ1-1; v_gene: TRBV6-5; abundance: NA; d_gene: TRBD1; CDR3aa: CASSPGTGNTEAFF; CDR3nt: TGTGCCAGCAGCCCCGGGACAGGGAACACTGAAGCTTTCTTT
j_gene: TRBJ1-6; v_gene: TRBV5-1; abundance: NA; d_gene: NA; CDR3aa: CASPWTATNSYNSPLHF; CDR3nt: TGCGCCAGCCCCTGGACAGCCACGAACTCCTATAATTCACCCCTCCACTTT
j_gene: TRBJ2-1; v_gene: TRBV2; abundance: NA; d_gene: TRBD2; CDR3aa: CASKGLAGRNEQFF; CDR3nt: TGTGCCAGCAAGGGACTAGCGGGGCGGAATGAGCAGTTCTTC
j_gene: TRBJ1-5; v_gene: TRBV6-4; abundance: NA; d_gene: NA; CDR3aa: CASSPGSNQPQHF; CDR3nt: TGTGCCAGCAGTCCGGGGAGCAATCAGCCCCAGCATTTT
j_gene: TRBJ2-1; v_gene: TRBV10-1; abundance: NA; d_gene: NA; CDR3aa: CASSVSGGNEQFF; CDR3nt: TGCGCCAGCAGTGTGTCCGGGGGCAATGAGCAGTTCTTC
j_gene: TRBJ2-7; v_gene: TRBV28; abundance: NA; d_gene: NA; CDR3aa: CASSLFRPGQDEQYF; CDR3nt: TGTGCCAGCAGTTTATTTCGGCCAGGCCAGGACGAGCAGTACTTC
j_gene: TRBJ2-5; v_gene: TRBV5-1; abundance: NA; d_gene: NA; CDR3aa: CASSLGGGKETQYF; CDR3nt: TGCGCCAGCAGCTTAGGGGGGGGCAAAGAGACCCAGTACTTC
j_gene: TRBJ2-2; v_gene: TRBV13; abundance: few; d_gene: TRBD1; CDR3aa: CASSAMGQGANTGELFF; CDR3nt: TGTGCCAGCAGCGCCATGGGACAGGGAGCGAACACCGGGGAGCTGTTTTTT
j_gene: TRBJ2-1; v_gene: TRBV7-9; abundance: many; d_gene: TRBD1; CDR3aa: CASSLGDRDNEQFF; CDR3nt: TGTGCCAGCAGCTTAGGGGACAGGGATAATGAGCAGTTCTTC
j_gene: TRBJ2-7; v_gene: TRBV6-1; abundance: NA; d_gene: TRBD2; CDR3aa: CASSGGLAGCEQYF; CDR3nt: TGTGCCAGCAGTGGGGGACTAGCGGGGTGCGAGCAGTACTTC
j_gene: TRBJ1-2; v_gene: TRBV29-1; abundance: medium-sized; d_gene: NA; CDR3aa: CSVWLADRDYGYTF; CDR3nt: TGCAGCGTCTGGCTGGCGGATCGGGACTATGGCTACACCTTC
j_gene: TRBJ2-1; v_gene: TRBV5-6; abundance: few; d_gene: NA; CDR3aa: CASSPGRDNEQFF; CDR3nt: TGTGCCAGCAGCCCCGGGAGAGACAATGAGCAGTTCTTC
j_gene: TRBJ2-4; v_gene: TRBV9; abundance: NA; d_gene: NA; CDR3aa: CASSVGSLIGEDKNIQYF; CDR3nt: TGTGCCAGCAGCGTAGGATCCCTGATTGGGGAGGATAAAAACATTCAGTACTTC
j_gene: TRBJ1-6; v_gene: TRBV4-1; abundance: NA; d_gene: TRBD1; CDR3aa: CASSQVGTGLSPLHF; CDR3nt: TGCGCCAGCAGCCAAGTCGGGACAGGGCTCTCACCCCTCCACTTT
j_gene: TRBJ2-7; v_gene: TRBV6-5; abundance: NA; d_gene: NA; CDR3aa: CASSYSWRQGSYEQYF; CDR3nt: TGTGCCAGCAGTTACTCCTGGCGGCAGGGCTCCTACGAGCAGTACTTC
j_gene: TRBJ2-5; v_gene: TRBV6-5; abundance: NA; d_gene: NA; CDR3aa: CASSANHISGTQYF; CDR3nt: TGTGCCAGCAGCGCAAACCACATTTCGGGGACCCAGTACTTC
j_gene: TRBJ1-2; v_gene: TRBV4-1; abundance: NA; d_gene: TRBD1; CDR3aa: CASSQVGTGGNYGYTF; CDR3nt: TGCGCCAGCAGCCAAGTAGGGACAGGGGGAAACTATGGCTACACCTTC
j_gene: TRBJ1-2; v_gene: TRBV27; abundance: NA; d_gene: TRBD1; CDR3aa: CASSSGQGRWGYTF; CDR3nt: TGTGCCAGCAGTTCTGGACAGGGCCGATGGGGCTACACCTTC